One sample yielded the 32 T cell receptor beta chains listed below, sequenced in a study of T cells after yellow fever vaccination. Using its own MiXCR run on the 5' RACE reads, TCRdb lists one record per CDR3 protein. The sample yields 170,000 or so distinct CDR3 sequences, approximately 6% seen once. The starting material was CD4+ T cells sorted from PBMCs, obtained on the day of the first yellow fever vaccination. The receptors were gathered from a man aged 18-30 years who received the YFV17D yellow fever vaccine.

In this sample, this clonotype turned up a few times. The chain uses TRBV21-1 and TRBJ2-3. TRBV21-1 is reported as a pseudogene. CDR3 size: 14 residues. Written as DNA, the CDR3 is TGTGCCAGCAGCAAAACAGCTAGCACAGATACGCAGTATTTT. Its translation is CASSKTASTDTQYF.

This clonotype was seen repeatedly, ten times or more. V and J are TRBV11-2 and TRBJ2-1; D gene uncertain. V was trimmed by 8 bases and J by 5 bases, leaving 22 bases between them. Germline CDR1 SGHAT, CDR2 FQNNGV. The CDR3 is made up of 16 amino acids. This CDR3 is CASRLFLGFKDNEQFF. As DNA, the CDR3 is TGTGCCAGCCGATTGTTCTTGGGGTTTAAGGACAATGAGCAGTTCTTC.

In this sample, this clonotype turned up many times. CDR3: CATYRLTDTQYF. Here the CDR3 DNA reads TGTGCCACATACAGGCTCACAGATACGCAGTATTTT. The chain is built from TRBV6-2 or TRBV6-3 and TRBJ2-3; perhaps TRBD1 as D (5 bases). Germline CDR1 reads MNHEY; CDR2 reads SVGEGT. The CDR3 loop spans 12 amino acids. V was pared by 10 bases and J by 2 bases, with 10 bases between.

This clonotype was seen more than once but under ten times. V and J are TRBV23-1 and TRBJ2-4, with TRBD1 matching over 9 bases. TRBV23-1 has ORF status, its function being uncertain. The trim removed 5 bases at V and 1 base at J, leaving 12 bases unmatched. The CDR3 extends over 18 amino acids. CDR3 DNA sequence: TGCGCCAGCAGTTACGGAACAGGGGGCTTCGATGCCAAAAACATTCAGTACTTC. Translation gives CASSYGTGGFDAKNIQYF.

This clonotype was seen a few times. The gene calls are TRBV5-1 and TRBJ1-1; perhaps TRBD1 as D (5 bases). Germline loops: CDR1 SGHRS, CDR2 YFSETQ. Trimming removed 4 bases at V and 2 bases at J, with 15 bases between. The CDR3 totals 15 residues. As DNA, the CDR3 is TGCGCCAGCAGCCCCTCGGGACCGTCAAACACTGAAGCTTTCTTT. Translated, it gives CASSPSGPSNTEAFF.

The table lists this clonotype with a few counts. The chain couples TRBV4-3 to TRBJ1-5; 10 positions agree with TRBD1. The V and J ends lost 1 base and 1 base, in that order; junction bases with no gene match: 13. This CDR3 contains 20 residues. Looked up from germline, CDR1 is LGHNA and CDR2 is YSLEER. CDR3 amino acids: CASSQVLEGQGKKSNQPQHF. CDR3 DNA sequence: TGCGCCAGCAGCCAAGTTTTGGAGGGACAGGGGAAAAAGAGCAATCAGCCCCAGCATTTT.

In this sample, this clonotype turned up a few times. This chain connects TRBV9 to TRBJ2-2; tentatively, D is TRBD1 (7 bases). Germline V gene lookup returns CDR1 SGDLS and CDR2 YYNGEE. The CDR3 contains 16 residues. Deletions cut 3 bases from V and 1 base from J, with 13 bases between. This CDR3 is CASSGGTALNTGELFF. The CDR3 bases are TGTGCCAGCAGCGGCGGGACAGCCCTGAACACCGGGGAGCTGTTTTTT.

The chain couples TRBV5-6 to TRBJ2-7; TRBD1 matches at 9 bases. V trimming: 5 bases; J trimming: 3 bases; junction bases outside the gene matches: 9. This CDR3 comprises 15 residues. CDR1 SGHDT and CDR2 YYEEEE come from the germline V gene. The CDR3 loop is CASSRPGQGYYEQYF. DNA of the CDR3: TGTGCCAGCAGTAGACCGGGACAGGGTTACTACGAGCAGTACTTC.

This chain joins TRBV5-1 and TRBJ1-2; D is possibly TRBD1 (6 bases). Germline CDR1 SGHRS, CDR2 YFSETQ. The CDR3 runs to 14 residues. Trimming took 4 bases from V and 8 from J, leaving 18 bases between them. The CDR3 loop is CASSERLRTDGYTF. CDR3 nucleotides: TGCGCCAGCAGCGAACGATTAAGGACAGACGGCTACACCTTC.

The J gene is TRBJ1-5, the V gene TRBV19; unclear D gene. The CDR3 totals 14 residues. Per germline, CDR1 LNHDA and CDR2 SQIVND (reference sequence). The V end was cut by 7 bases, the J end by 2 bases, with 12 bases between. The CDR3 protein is CASNGLLGNQPQHF. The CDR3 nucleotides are TGTGCCAGTAACGGCCTCCTGGGCAATCAGCCCCAGCATTTT. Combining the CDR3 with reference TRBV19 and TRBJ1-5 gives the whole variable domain DGGITQSPKYLFRKEGQNVTLSCEQNLNHDAMYWYRQDPGQGLRLIYYSQIVNDFQKGDIAEGYSVSREKKESFPLTVTSAQKNPTAFYLCASNGLLGNQPQHFGDGTRLSIL.

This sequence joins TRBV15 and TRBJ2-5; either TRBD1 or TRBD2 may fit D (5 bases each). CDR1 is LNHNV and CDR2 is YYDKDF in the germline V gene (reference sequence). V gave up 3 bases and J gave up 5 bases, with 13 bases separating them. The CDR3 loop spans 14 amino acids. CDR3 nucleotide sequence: TGTGCCACCAGCAGGGGACCCGTTGAGGAGACCCAGTACTTC. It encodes CATSRGPVEETQYF.

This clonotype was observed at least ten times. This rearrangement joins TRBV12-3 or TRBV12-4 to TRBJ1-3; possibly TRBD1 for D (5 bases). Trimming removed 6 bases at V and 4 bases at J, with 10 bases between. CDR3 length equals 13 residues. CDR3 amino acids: CASSHRQGNTIYF. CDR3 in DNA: TGTGCCAGCAGCCATCGACAGGGAAACACCATATATTTT.

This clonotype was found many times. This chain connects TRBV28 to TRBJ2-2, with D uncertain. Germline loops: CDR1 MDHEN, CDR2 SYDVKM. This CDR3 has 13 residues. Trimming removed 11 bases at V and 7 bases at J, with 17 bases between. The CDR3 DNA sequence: TGTGCCTCTATTGGGCACAACGGCGGGGAGCTGTTTTTT. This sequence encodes CASIGHNGGELFF.

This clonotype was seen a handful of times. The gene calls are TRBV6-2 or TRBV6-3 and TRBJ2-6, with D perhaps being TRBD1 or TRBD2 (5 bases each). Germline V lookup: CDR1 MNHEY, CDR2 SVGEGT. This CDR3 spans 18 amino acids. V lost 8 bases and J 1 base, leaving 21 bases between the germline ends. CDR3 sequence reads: CASARPGQVLSGANVLTF. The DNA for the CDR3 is TGTGCCAGCGCCCGACCGGGGCAGGTTTTATCTGGGGCCAACGTCCTGACTTTC.

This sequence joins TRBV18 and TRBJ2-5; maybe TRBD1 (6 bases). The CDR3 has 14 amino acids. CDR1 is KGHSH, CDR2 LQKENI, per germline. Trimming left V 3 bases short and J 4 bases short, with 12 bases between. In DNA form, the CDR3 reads TGTGCCAGCTCACCGGGGGCAGGGAGAGAGACCCAGTACTTC. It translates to CASSPGAGRETQYF.

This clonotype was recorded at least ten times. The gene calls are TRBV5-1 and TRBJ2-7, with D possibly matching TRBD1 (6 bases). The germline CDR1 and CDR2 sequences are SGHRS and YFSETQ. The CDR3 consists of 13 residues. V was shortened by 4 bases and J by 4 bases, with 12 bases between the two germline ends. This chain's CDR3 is CASSAQGTYEQYF. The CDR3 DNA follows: TGCGCCAGCAGCGCCCAGGGGACGTACGAGCAGTACTTC.

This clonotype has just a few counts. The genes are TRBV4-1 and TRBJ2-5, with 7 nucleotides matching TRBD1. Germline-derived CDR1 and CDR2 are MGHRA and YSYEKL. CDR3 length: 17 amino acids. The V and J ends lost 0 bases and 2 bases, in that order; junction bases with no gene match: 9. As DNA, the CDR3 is TGCGCCAGCAGCCAAGATAATCGTCCGGGACAGCAAGAGACCCAGTACTTC. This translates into CASSQDNRPGQQETQYF.

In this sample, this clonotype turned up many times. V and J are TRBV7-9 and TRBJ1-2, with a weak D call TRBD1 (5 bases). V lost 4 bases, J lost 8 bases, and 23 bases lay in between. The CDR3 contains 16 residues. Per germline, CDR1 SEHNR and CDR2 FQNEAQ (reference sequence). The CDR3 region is CASSSYRFDSPGGYTF. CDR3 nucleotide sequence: TGTGCCAGCAGCTCGTATCGATTCGACAGCCCCGGCGGCTACACCTTC.

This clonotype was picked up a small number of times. The CDR3 loop reads CASRTTGGVEKLFF. The CDR3, as DNA: TGTGCCAGCAGGACGACAGGGGGAGTTGAAAAACTGTTTTTT. J is TRBJ1-4 and V is TRBV7-9; 9 bases agree with TRBD1. The ends lost 6 bases at V and 7 bases at J; junction bases unmatched: 6. The CDR3 totals 14 residues. CDR1 is SEHNR, CDR2 FQNEAQ, per germline (reference sequence).

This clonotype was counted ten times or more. This CDR3 is CASSPSRGGNQPQHF. In DNA form, the CDR3 reads TGTGCCAGCAGCCCCTCCCGGGGGGGCAATCAGCCCCAGCATTTT. The chain is built from TRBV7-8 and TRBJ1-5; D possibly corresponds to TRBD1 (5 bases). Per germline, CDR1 SGHVS and CDR2 FQNEAQ. This CDR3 has 15 residues. V was shortened by 5 bases and J by 2 bases, with 13 bases between the two germline ends.

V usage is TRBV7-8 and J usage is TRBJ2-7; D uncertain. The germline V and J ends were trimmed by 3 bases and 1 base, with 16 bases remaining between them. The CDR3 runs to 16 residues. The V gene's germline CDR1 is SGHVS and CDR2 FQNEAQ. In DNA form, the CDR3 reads TGTGCCAGCAGCTTTCGAAGAACGTCGCAGTCCTACGAGCAGTACTTC. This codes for CASSFRRTSQSYEQYF.

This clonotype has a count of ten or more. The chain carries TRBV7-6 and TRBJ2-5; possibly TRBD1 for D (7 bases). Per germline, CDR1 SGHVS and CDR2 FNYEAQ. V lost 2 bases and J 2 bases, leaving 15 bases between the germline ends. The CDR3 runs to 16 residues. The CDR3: CASSLQGGSIQETQYF. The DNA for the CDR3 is TGTGCCAGCAGCTTACAGGGGGGCTCAATTCAAGAGACCCAGTACTTC.

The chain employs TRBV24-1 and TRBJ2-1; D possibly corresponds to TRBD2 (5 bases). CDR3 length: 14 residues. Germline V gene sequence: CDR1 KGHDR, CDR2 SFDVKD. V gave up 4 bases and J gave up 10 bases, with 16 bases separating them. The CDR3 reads CATSDSGFLGEQFF. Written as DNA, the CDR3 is TGTGCCACCAGTGACTCGGGATTTTTAGGAGAGCAGTTCTTC.

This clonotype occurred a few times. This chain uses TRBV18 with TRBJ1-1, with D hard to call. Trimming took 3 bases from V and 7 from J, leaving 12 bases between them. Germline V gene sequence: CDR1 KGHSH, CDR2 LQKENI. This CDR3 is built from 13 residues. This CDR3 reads CASSPLERGEAFF. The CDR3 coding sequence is TGTGCCAGCTCACCTCTGGAGCGGGGTGAAGCTTTCTTT.

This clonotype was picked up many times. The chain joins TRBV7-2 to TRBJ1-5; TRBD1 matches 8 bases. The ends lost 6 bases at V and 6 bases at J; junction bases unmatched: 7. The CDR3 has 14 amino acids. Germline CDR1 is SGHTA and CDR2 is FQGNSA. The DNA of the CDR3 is TGTGCCAGCAGTCCAGACAGGGGCACTCAGCCCCAGCATTTT. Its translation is CASSPDRGTQPQHF.

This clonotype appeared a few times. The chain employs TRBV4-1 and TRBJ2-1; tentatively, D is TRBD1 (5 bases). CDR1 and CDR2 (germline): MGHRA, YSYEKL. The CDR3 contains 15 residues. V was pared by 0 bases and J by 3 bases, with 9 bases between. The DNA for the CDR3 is TGCGCCAGCAGCCAAGACTGGGGCCTCTACAATGAGCAGTTCTTC. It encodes CASSQDWGLYNEQFF.

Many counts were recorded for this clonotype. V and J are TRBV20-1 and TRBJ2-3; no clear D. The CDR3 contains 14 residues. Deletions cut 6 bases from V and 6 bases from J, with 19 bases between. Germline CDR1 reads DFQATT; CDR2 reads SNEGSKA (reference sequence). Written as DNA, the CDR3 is TGCAGTGCCAGCCCCGGCAGGACGGCCGATACGCAGTATTTT. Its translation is CSASPGRTADTQYF.

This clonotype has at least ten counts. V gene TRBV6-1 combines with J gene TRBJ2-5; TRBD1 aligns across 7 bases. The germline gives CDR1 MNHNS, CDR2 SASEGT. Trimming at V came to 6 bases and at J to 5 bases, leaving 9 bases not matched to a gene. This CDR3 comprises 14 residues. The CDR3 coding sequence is TGTGCCAGCAGCCCCCAGGACAGGATGGAGACCCAGTACTTC. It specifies CASSPQDRMETQYF.

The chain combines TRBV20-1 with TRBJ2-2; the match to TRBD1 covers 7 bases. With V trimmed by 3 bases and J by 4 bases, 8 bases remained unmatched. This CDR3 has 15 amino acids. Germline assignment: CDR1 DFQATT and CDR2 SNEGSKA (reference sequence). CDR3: CSASQANRGTGELFF. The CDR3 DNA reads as TGCAGTGCTAGTCAGGCTAACAGGGGCACCGGGGAGCTGTTTTTT.

The CDR3 loop reads CASSLAGADEAFF. The CDR3 DNA is TGTGCCAGCAGCTTAGCGGGAGCGGATGAAGCTTTCTTT. The V and J genes are TRBV7-9 and TRBJ1-1, with unresolved D. Germline lookup yields CDR1 SEHNR and CDR2 FQNEAQ (reference sequence). V was cut by 0 bases and J by 7 bases, with 9 bases left in between. This CDR3 spans 13 amino acids. The complete variable domain, with remaining parts taken from reference TRBV7-9 and TRBJ1-1, reads DTGVSQNPRHKITKRGQNVTFRCDPISEHNRLYWYRQTLGQGPEFLTYFQNEAQLEKSRLLSDRFSAERPKGSFSTLEIQRTEQGDSAMYLCASSLAGADEAFFGQGTRLTVV.

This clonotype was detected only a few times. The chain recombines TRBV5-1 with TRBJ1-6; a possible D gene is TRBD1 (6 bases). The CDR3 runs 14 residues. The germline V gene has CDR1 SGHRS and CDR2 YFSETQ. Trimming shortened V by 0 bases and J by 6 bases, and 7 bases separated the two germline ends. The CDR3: CASSLDRANSPLHF. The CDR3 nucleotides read TGCGCCAGCAGCTTGGACAGGGCTAATTCACCCCTCCACTTT.

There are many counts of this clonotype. The DNA for the CDR3 is TGCGCCAGCAGCTGGGGACAGGGGGCCACCTACGAGCAGTACGTC. Translated, it gives CASSWGQGATYEQYV. V gene TRBV5-1 combines with J gene TRBJ2-7, with 12 bases lining up with TRBD1. V shed 3 bases, J shed 2 bases, and the junction held 3 bases outside the gene matches. This CDR3 is built from 15 residues. From germline, CDR1 is SGHRS and CDR2 YFSETQ.